These 24 T cell receptor beta chains were sequenced from one sample in a study of STAT5B mutations in CD4+ large granular lymphocyte leukemia. Sequencing was performed with immunoSEQ multiplex PCR; in TCRdb, only in-frame clones are kept and a portion is missing. The sample shows about 40,000 clones, 70% to 85% of them seen only once. The specimen sequenced was CD4+ T cells from blood buffy coats. The origin of the receptors is a human donor in good health.

This chain connects TRBV19 to TRBJ1-2; TRBD1 aligns across 7 bases. J lost 1 base, V lost 7 bases, and 9 bases had no gene match. Looked up from germline, CDR1 is LNHDA and CDR2 is SQIVND (reference sequence). The CDR3 runs to 15 residues. CDR3 loop: CASTPTQGVNYGYTF. The CDR3 nucleotides are TGTGCCAGTACCCCTACGCAGGGGGTTAACTATGGCTACACCTTC.

This clone was found once. The rearrangement uses TRBV9 and TRBJ2-3; 13 nucleotides agree with TRBD2. The CDR3 has 17 amino acids. J lost 1 base, V lost 4 bases, and 6 bases had no gene match. Germline V CDR1 and CDR2: SGDLS, YYNGEE. The CDR3 region has the DNA TGTGCCAGCAGCACAATAGGACTAGCGGGAGGCACAGATACGCAGTATTTT. Its protein is CASSTIGLAGGTDTQYF. Looking up the rest from reference TRBV9 and TRBJ2-3 gives the full variable domain: DSGVTQTPKHLITATGQRVTLRCSPRSGDLSVYWYQQSLDQGLQFLIQYYNGEERAKGNILERFSAQQFPDLHSELNLSSLELGDSALYFCASSTIGLAGGTDTQYFGPGTRLTVL.

This chain connects TRBV28 to TRBJ1-1, with D maybe TRBD1 (6 bases). CDR3 length equals 15 residues. CDR1 and CDR2 (germline): MDHEN, SYDVKM. The V end lost 3 bases, the J end lost 1 base, and 12 bases lay between the germline ends. The CDR3 DNA follows: TGTGCCAGCAGTTTCTCCGGGGGCGGGAACACTGAAGCTTTCTTT. Translation gives CASSFSGGGNTEAFF.

DNA of the CDR3: TGTGCCAGCAGCTTGGACACCTTTTACAATGAGCAGTTCTTC. This gives the protein CASSLDTFYNEQFF. The chain employs TRBV5-8 and TRBJ2-1, with D hard to call. Germline V gene sequence: CDR1 SGHTS, CDR2 YDEGEE. V was shortened by 0 bases and J by 4 bases, with 8 bases between the two germline ends. The CDR3 sequence is 14 residues long.

The chain recombines TRBV7-9 with TRBJ2-7; D gene ambiguous. The germline V gene has CDR1 SEHNR and CDR2 FQNEAQ (reference sequence). V was cut by 5 bases and J by 3 bases, with 11 bases left in between. The CDR3 runs to 13 residues. As DNA, the CDR3 is TGTGCCAGCAGCCCCCGCGTGTTCTACGAGCAGTACTTC. Residues: CASSPRVFYEQYF.

The rearrangement uses TRBV2 and TRBJ1-5; D is possibly TRBD1 (5 bases). V shed 3 bases and J shed 6 bases, with 18 bases lying between them. CDR1 and CDR2 from the germline V gene are SNHLY and FYNNEI. The CDR3 loop spans 16 amino acids. The CDR3 region is CASSEGLLSGGQPQHF. In DNA form, the CDR3 reads TGTGCCAGCAGTGAGGGGCTTTTAAGTGGTGGTCAGCCCCAGCATTTT.

This clone was found a few times. The V call is TRBV5-1, the J call TRBJ1-2; D is possibly TRBD1 (5 bases). Trimming removed 0 bases from V and 7 bases from J, with 10 bases in between. This CDR3 has 13 residues. In germline, CDR1 is SGHRS, CDR2 YFSETQ. This chain's CDR3 is CASSLASDSGYTF. Here the CDR3 DNA reads TGCGCCAGCAGCTTGGCCTCTGACAGTGGCTACACCTTC.

This clone was seen only a few times. The chain uses TRBV7-9 and TRBJ2-5; D is undetermined. Germline V CDR1 and CDR2: SEHNR, FQNEAQ (reference sequence). This CDR3 has 13 amino acids. The V gene lost 1 base and the J gene lost 4 bases, with 7 bases spanning the gap. The CDR3 nucleotides read TGTGCCAGCAGCTTAGGTGTAGCAGAGACCCAGTACTTC. This sequence encodes CASSLGVAETQYF.

This chain uses TRBV7-6 with TRBJ2-4; the match to TRBD2 covers 7 bases. This CDR3 has 18 amino acids. V trimming: 5 bases; J trimming: 0 bases; junction bases outside the gene matches: 13. CDR1 and CDR2 (germline): SGHVS, FNYEAQ. This chain's CDR3 is CASSHLAGDTLAKNIQYF. As DNA, the CDR3 is TGTGCCAGCAGCCATTTGGCGGGAGATACTCTAGCCAAAAACATTCAGTACTTC.

This chain links TRBV4-1 with TRBJ2-7; D tentatively fits TRBD1 or TRBD2 (6 bases each). The CDR3 has 15 amino acids. The germline gives CDR1 MGHRA, CDR2 YSYEKL. Between the trimmed V and J ends, which lost 4 bases and 7 bases, there was a span of 20 bases. DNA for the CDR3: TGCGCCAGCAGCCCTATCCGTGGGGGGCTCTCGGAGCAGTACTTC. Residues: CASSPIRGGLSEQYF.

The rearrangement uses TRBV6-6 and TRBJ1-5; D uncertain. This CDR3 comprises 14 residues. Trimming cost V 7 bases and J 5 bases, with 15 bases left between them. Germline CDR1 reads MNHNY; CDR2 reads SVGAGI (reference sequence). The DNA for the CDR3 is TGTGCCAGCACCTTCGGAGAAGGAGATCAGCCCCAGCATTTT. Its protein is CASTFGEGDQPQHF.

This chain connects TRBV7-2 to TRBJ1-2, with TRBD1 as a possible D gene (5 bases). The germline V gene encodes CDR1 SGHTA and CDR2 FQGNSA. The CDR3 is made up of 15 amino acids. V was clipped by 1 base and J by 4 bases, with 13 bases between them. DNA for the CDR3: TGTGCCAGCAGCTTAGAGGGACTGATGGGCTATGGCTACACCTTC. Residues: CASSLEGLMGYGYTF.

The chain uses TRBV6-1 and TRBJ1-3; 7 bases agree with TRBD1. Germline values: CDR1 MNHNS, CDR2 SASEGT. The CDR3 covers 14 residues. V shed 6 bases, J shed 0 bases, and the junction held 2 bases outside the gene matches. CDR3 sequence reads: CASRSGGSGNTIYF. The CDR3 DNA is TGTGCCAGCAGATCAGGGGGCTCTGGAAACACCATATATTTT.

This clone was seen once. The chain carries TRBV5-1 and TRBJ2-5; D tentatively fits TRBD1 or TRBD2 (5 bases each). CDR3 size: 14 residues. Germline CDR1 is SGHRS and CDR2 is YFSETQ. Trimming left V 7 bases short and J 5 bases short, with 18 bases between. The CDR3 spells CASHSEGSEETQYF. CDR3 nucleotides: TGCGCCAGCCATAGCGAGGGGAGCGAGGAGACCCAGTACTTC.

The rearrangement joins TRBV19 to TRBJ1-1, with a weak D call TRBD1 (6 bases). Germline assignment: CDR1 LNHDA and CDR2 SQIVND (reference sequence). This CDR3 is built from 13 residues. V was trimmed by 9 bases and J by 1 base, leaving 12 bases between them. In DNA form, the CDR3 reads TGTGCCAGAACTCGACAGGAGAACACTGAAGCTTTCTTT. It translates to CARTRQENTEAFF.

This chain uses TRBV19 with TRBJ1-1; TRBD1 is a possible D gene (5 bases). The CDR3 spans 12 residues. Trimming stripped 10 bases from V and 0 bases from J, with 9 bases between. Germline values: CDR1 LNHDA, CDR2 SQIVND (reference sequence). CDR3 bases: TGTGCCACCCAGACAGTGAACACTGAAGCTTTCTTT. Translation gives CATQTVNTEAFF.

The chain couples TRBV6-5 to TRBJ1-2, with TRBD1 as a possible D gene (6 bases). The V end lost 0 bases, the J end lost 2 bases, and 10 bases lay between the germline ends. CDR3 length: 15 amino acids. The germline gives CDR1 MNHEY, CDR2 SVGAGI. In nucleotides, the CDR3 is TGTGCCAGCAGTTACTCGATGGGGGGCAACTATGGCTACACCTTC. Protein: CASSYSMGGNYGYTF.

A few counts support this clone. The chain couples TRBV19 to TRBJ1-1; D not certain. V was clipped by 2 bases and J by 1 base, with 8 bases between them. The CDR3 runs to 14 residues. Germline V CDR1 and CDR2: LNHDA, SQIVND (reference sequence). CDR3 DNA: TGTGCCAGTAGTATAAGTGCCCAGAACACTGAAGCTTTCTTT. Residues: CASSISAQNTEAFF.

The CDR3 region has the DNA TGCGCCAGCAGCCTGGCGGGGGACAGATCGGGCTATGGCTACACCTTC. Amino acids: CASSLAGDRSGYGYTF. The chain links TRBV5-1 to TRBJ1-2; 7 nucleotides line up with TRBD1. The J segment lost 4 bases and the V segment lost 4 bases, leaving 13 bases of the junction unmatched. Germline V lookup: CDR1 SGHRS, CDR2 YFSETQ. CDR3 length: 16 amino acids.

The rearrangement uses TRBV28 and TRBJ1-1; D is undetermined. The CDR3 sequence is 12 residues long. CDR1 is MDHEN, CDR2 SYDVKM, per germline. V gave up 4 bases and J gave up 8 bases, with 11 bases separating them. CDR3 bases: TGTGCCAGCAGTTGGGGAGGAACCGAAGCTTTCTTT. It translates to CASSWGGTEAFF.

The chain uses TRBV18 and TRBJ1-5; possibly TRBD1 for D (5 bases). Germline CDR1 reads KGHSH; CDR2 reads LQKENI. The ends were cut back, 1 base at V and 1 base at J, with 11 bases in the middle. This CDR3 contains 16 residues. DNA for the CDR3: TGTGCCAGCTCACCACGCGCAGGGATAAGCAATCAGCCCCAGCATTTT. It specifies CASSPRAGISNQPQHF.

The J gene is TRBJ1-1, the V gene TRBV15; 7 bases match TRBD1. This CDR3 spans 17 amino acids. Germline trimming cut 1 base from V and 4 bases from J; bases unmatched to any gene: 12. Germline V gene data show CDR1 as LNHNV and CDR2 as YYDKDF (reference sequence). The CDR3 reads CATSRGAPTGRGTEAFF. CDR3 bases: TGTGCCACCAGCAGAGGGGCCCCGACAGGGAGAGGCACTGAAGCTTTCTTT.

This clone was detected once. The rearrangement links TRBV18 to TRBJ1-5; 11 nucleotides line up with TRBD1. Trimming took 3 bases from V and 7 from J; bases not matched to a gene: 2. This CDR3 has 14 residues. Germline lookup yields CDR1 KGHSH and CDR2 LQKENI. The CDR3 coding sequence is TGTGCCAGCTCACCGGGGACAGGGGGACAGCCCCAGCATTTT. Protein: CASSPGTGGQPQHF.

The chain joins TRBV14 to TRBJ1-2, with 11 bases matching TRBD1. V trimming: 4 bases; J trimming: 4 bases; junction bases outside the gene matches: 8. Germline CDR1 SGHDN, CDR2 FVKESK. This CDR3 is 16 amino acids long. The CDR3 DNA sequence: TGTGCCAGCAGCCTTGGACAGGGGGCTCGGATCTATGGCTACACCTTC. Amino acid sequence: CASSLGQGARIYGYTF.